This TCR beta chain was sequenced in a study of early T cells in non-severe SARS-CoV-2 infection. Turning to the study itself: Unpaired chains resulted from sequencing bulk RNA of unsorted whole blood.

Each cDNA molecule carried a unique molecular identifier. TCRdb reprocessed the 5' RACE reads via MiXCR and lists one record per CDR3 protein. The sample has 55,000 to 70,000 distinct CDR3 sequences; about 12% are singletons. On this clonotype itself: Antigen: not known.

Overall study results and limits: VDJdb matching, biased toward anti-spike CD8 responses, missed private and CD4 specificities.

Material: whole blood. This receptor was obtained from an adult who was a healthcare worker with PCR-confirmed SARS-CoV-2 infection or an uninfected control (not recorded which).

CDR3 protein: CASAQWSTDTQYF. The CDR3 DNA sequence: TGTGCCAGCGCCCAGTGGAGCACAGATACGCAGTATTTT. The chain joins TRBV7-2 to TRBJ2-3, with D hard to call. The V and J ends lost 8 bases and 0 bases respectively, with 9 bases between them. From germline, CDR1 is SGHTA and CDR2 FQGNSA. The CDR3 loop spans 13 amino acids.